A selection of T cell receptor beta chains follows, all from one sample in a study of cytomegalovirus exposure and HLA in healthy donors. TCRdb's copy holds only in-frame clones and misses some; the assay was immunoSEQ multiplex PCR. The data contain roughly 220,000 clones, roughly 80% of them singletons. Specimen: PBMCs. These receptors all come from a man over 45 in good health and CMV-seronegative. CDR3s include the opening cysteine and the closing phenylalanine or tryptophan. A D gene is named only where the DNA matches it firmly. The size of a clone is reported for some rows only, either as once, few or many, or as a class for expanded clones.

>TRBV21-1|TRBJ1-4|NA|NA
TGTGCCAGCAGCAACAGGGAACTGGAAAAACTGTTTTTT
CASSNRELEKLFF
>TRBV15|TRBJ1-5|NA|few
TGTGCCACCAGCAGAGATCGGGGTGCCGAAAATCAGCCCCAGCATTTT
CATSRDRGAENQPQHF
>TRBV5-1|TRBJ2-1|TRBD2|NA
TGCGCCAGCAGCCCCGGACTAGCGGTCTACAATGAGCAGTTCTTC
CASSPGLAVYNEQFF
>TRBV7-8|TRBJ2-7|NA|once
TGTGCCTGTACCGCAGGGGAGGGCTACGAGCAGTACTTC
CACTAGEGYEQYF
>TRBV11-1|TRBJ2-7|TRBD1|NA
TGTGCCAGCAGCTTAGCTAGGGACAGCGGTTACGAGCAGTACTTC
CASSLARDSGYEQYF
>TRBV11-3|TRBJ2-3|TRBD2|NA
TGTGCCAGCAGCAGACGACTAGCGGGGCGAGCTAGCACAGATACGCAGTATTTT
CASSRRLAGRASTDTQYF
>TRBV7-3|TRBJ2-5|NA|NA
TGTGCCAGCAGCCCCCGCCCAGGGCCACAAGAGACCCAGTACTTC
CASSPRPGPQETQYF
>TRBV27|TRBJ2-7|TRBD1|NA
TGTGCCAGCAGTATGTCGACAGGGGGCGTCTACGAGCAGTACTTC
CASSMSTGGVYEQYF
>TRBV7-6|TRBJ2-2|TRBD2|NA
TGTGCCAGCAGCTTAGAAGGACTAGCGGGAGGACTGAACACCGGGGAGCTGTTTTTT
CASSLEGLAGGLNTGELFF
>TRBV30|TRBJ2-2|NA|NA
TGTGCCTGGAAGGGGTTCCGGGCCGGGGAGCTGTTTTTT
CAWKGFRAGELFF
>TRBV6-5|TRBJ1-4|NA|NA
TGTGCCAGCAGACGGGGGACTGCAACTAATGAAAAACTGTTTTTT
CASRRGTATNEKLFF
>TRBV15|TRBJ2-5|TRBD2|NA
TGTGCCACCAGCAGAGATTTAGGGGGCCTAGCGGGAGGTGGGACCCAGTACTTC
CATSRDLGGLAGGGTQYF
>TRBV6-6|TRBJ1-1|TRBD1|few
TGTGCCAGCAGTTACAGGGGGCACGCTGAAGCTTTCTTT
CASSYRGHAEAFF
>TRBV28|TRBJ2-7|NA|NA
TGTGCCAGCAGTTTACACGGGAGCTCCTACGAGCAGTACTTC
CASSLHGSSYEQYF
>TRBV7-9|TRBJ1-2|NA|once
TGTGCCAGCAGCCCGACAGTTTACTATGGCTACACCTTC
CASSPTVYYGYTF
>TRBV2|TRBJ1-1|NA|few
TGTGCCAGCAGCTTAGTACAGGGTCAAGCTTTCTTT
CASSLVQGQAFF
>TRBV6-5|TRBJ2-7|TRBD1|NA
TGTGCCAGCAATCCCTCCGGGACAGGCTCCTACGAGCAGTACTTC
CASNPSGTGSYEQYF
>TRBV7-9|TRBJ2-1|TRBD2|NA
TGTGCCAGCAGCGAAAATCTAGCGGGAGGGCCCTCCTACAATGAGCAGTTCTTC
CASSENLAGGPSYNEQFF
>TRBV19|TRBJ2-2|TRBD1|NA
TGTGCCAGTAGTATTACAGGGGGCGCGGTTGGGGAGCTGTTTTTT
CASSITGGAVGELFF
>TRBV28|TRBJ1-1|NA|NA
TGTGCCAGCACCCAGGGCTACAGGTCGAACACTGAAGCTTTCTTT
CASTQGYRSNTEAFF
>TRBV11-2|TRBJ2-2|TRBD2|once
TGTGCCAGCAGCTTAGGGCTAGCGGGAGGTCAAGGGGAGCTGTTTTTT
CASSLGLAGGQGELFF
>TRBV9|TRBJ2-2|NA|NA
TGTGCCAGCAGCGTAGAGCCGGTCCCATCAGAGCTGTTTTTT
CASSVEPVPSELFF
>TRBV28|TRBJ2-3|NA|NA
TGTGCCAGCAGTTGGGCACCTAGCACAGATACGCAGTATTTT
CASSWAPSTDTQYF
>TRBV15|TRBJ2-7|TRBD2|NA
TGTGCCACCAGCTCTGAGCGGGGGCAGGCCTACGAGCAGTACTTC
CATSSERGQAYEQYF
>TRBV27|TRBJ2-4|TRBD2|NA
TGTGCCAGCAGCGGGACTAGCGGGAGGGCGGGAAACATTCAGTACTTC
CASSGTSGRAGNIQYF
>TRBV27|TRBJ2-5|TRBD2|NA
TGTGCCAGCAGTCCGGGACTAGCGGGCTTCTATGTAGAGACCCAGTACTTC
CASSPGLAGFYVETQYF